A selection of T cell receptor beta chains follows, all from one sample in a study of long-term antiretroviral therapy in people with HIV. Here immunoSEQ multiplex PCR was the method, and the copy in TCRdb shows in-frame clones only, minus some. The table lists over 10,000 clones, around 77% of them singletons. Sequenced here: unsorted PBMCs, sampled 0.8 years before starting antiretroviral therapy. The receptors derive from a woman aged 40 to 55 with HIV. Both conserved end residues are trimmed from each CDR3.

J gene,V gene,CDR3 length,CDR3 protein
TRBJ2-3,TRBV29-1,12,SAPGAGGLNTQY
TRBJ2-2,TRBV29-1,14,SVAPGQGRNTGELF
TRBJ1-1,TRBV7-8,10,ASSLGVTEAF
TRBJ1-3,TRBV2,14,ASSEGVGSRGNTIY
TRBJ2-3,TRBV19,14,ASSSWGAASTDTQY
TRBJ2-5,TRBV28,13,ASSLYRTGGETQY
TRBJ1-1,TRBV2,11,ASSVWTGVTAF
TRBJ2-3,TRBV5-4,12,ASSPGTTTDTQY
TRBJ2-3,TRBV29-1,10,SVGQLTDTQY
TRBJ1-1,TRBV30,11,AWSVTENTEAF
TRBJ1-5,TRBV27,16,ASSFRVPTESSNQPQH
TRBJ2-1,TRBV27,14,ASRTPSGLGGFGQF
TRBJ2-1,TRBV18,10,ASSPPTVEQF
TRBJ1-4,TRBV19,13,ASSTLTATNEKLF
TRBJ1-5,TRBV30,11,AWSTGPNQPQH
TRBJ1-2,TRBV7-9,13,ASSGQGFVVRGYT
TRBJ2-6,TRBV23-1,15,ASSQSILESGANVLT